Only a few counts were recorded for the clone carrying this TCR beta chain. The target antigen is unknown. This record comes from a study of T-cell reconstitution after alpha-beta-depleted transplantation in children. TCRbeta library preparation incorporated unique molecular identifiers. MiXCR, run by TCRdb on the PCR reads, gives a single entry per CDR3 protein. The sample holds around 270,000 distinct CDR3 sequences; roughly 7.8% are singletons and the top ten take around 9.8%. There are 15 residues in the CDR3. Germline-derived CDR1 and CDR2 are PRHDT and FYEKMQ (reference sequence). The germline V and J ends were trimmed by 3 bases and 0 bases, with 9 bases remaining between them. Study observations and caveats: It was newly produced T cells that mostly accounted for T-cell counts and diversity one year after transplant.

The receptor was derived from a female patient aged 2 to 10 who had a stem cell transplant for Fanconi anemia, so the T cells may come from the graft donor. Here the sequenced sample was peripheral blood, taken 360 days after TCRalphabeta/CD19-depleted stem cell transplant. This chain uses TRBV13 with TRBJ2-1, with D unresolved. CDR3 DNA sequence: TGTGCCAGCAGCTTTAAAGTCCTCTCCTACAATGAGCAGTTCTTC. This sequence encodes CASSFKVLSYNEQFF. The full variable domain, with the rest looked up from reference TRBV13 and TRBJ2-1, is AAGVIQSPRHLIKEKRETATLKCYPIPRHDTVYWYQQGPGQDPQFLISFYEKMQSDKGSIPDRFSAQQFSDYHSELNMSSLELGDSALYFCASSFKVLSYNEQFFGPGTRLTVL.